The subject of this entry is one T cell receptor (beta chain). This clone has more than one count but fewer than ten. It lacks a known antigen. The record has no base qualities; no much larger clone is one base away. Using the deep immunoSEQ assay, multiplex PCR amplified TCR CDR3 regions from genomic DNA. Genomic DNA extracted from each cell subset was distributed evenly over all wells of several immunoSEQ 96-well plates, and each plate served as one replicate. For sorted subsets, each replicate PCR was loaded with around 220 ng genomic DNA, equivalent to 25,000 to 35,000 T cell genomes. Purified libraries were quantified with a Qubit 3.0 fluorometer, sized on a Bioanalyzer 2100, and re-quantified with the KAPA Library Quantification kit. Every immunoSEQ 96-well plate was sequenced on a dedicated single-read 150-cycle Illumina NextSeq 550 flow cell. As for how the authors treated the data: Because the immunoSEQ output included only junctional sequences and no quality scores, the filtering could not be the same as the filtering used for full-length reads. Sequences were annotated with PyIR, a Python wrapper for IgBLAST v1.9, using IMGT germline references to assign V/J genes and CDR3. Reads were removed for weak V/J assignments (E-value above 1e-6), missing CDR3, stop codons, out-of-frame junctions, or ambiguous translated residues. V3J clonotypes were defined by identical inferred V gene, J gene, and CDR3 amino acid sequence. The percentage overlap between two repertoires was calculated by dividing the number of shared unique clonotypes by the size of the smaller repertoire. Richness of each repertoire was evaluated using RTK rarefaction, the Chao1 estimator, and Recon v2.1 estimates of unobserved clonotypes. For all TCRbeta clonotypes obtained by the gDNA method from several donors, generation probabilities were computed with OLGA. TCRdb limited this immuneACCESS table to in-frame rearrangements with V and J called. A share of clones is missing; checked studies link under half to unresolved V genes, and the rest is unexplained. V and J calls and clone size follow that table, whereas D and trimming were derived from the DNA. The sample table shows over a million clones, and roughly 80% are seen once. The ten largest clones take up about 1.4% of the sample.

The donors were healthy, HIV-negative adults with no recently reported acute infections or vaccinations. Every donor was a Caucasian adult living in Nashville, Tennessee, USA. CD4+ T cells were enriched through magnetic negative selection, after which naive cells were positively selected on CD45RA and the remaining negative fraction served as the memory subset. Blood was collected by leukapheresis, and PBMCs were isolated by Ficoll-Histopaque density gradient centrifugation and then cryopreserved in liquid nitrogen vapor phase. Purity and quantity of every magnetically sorted T cell population were checked by analytical flow cytometry. Genomic DNA was isolated from every sorted fraction and measured by UV absorbance on a Nanodrop 2000c. These data come from a study of shared clonotypes between healthy human individuals (dated by TCRdb to 2020 to 2021). Study-level background: The cohort comprised a couple of women and a few men aged 18 to 49 years. Each donor's leukapheresis produced roughly between about 0.9 and 9.5 billion PBMCs. To increase sequencing depth and limit assay-specific biases, TCR repertoire library preparation and sequencing were carried out by different laboratories using diverse techniques. Per donor, three plates each were used for CD4 naive and CD4 memory, two for CD8 naive, and one for CD8 memory. To estimate repertoire size and how much clonotypes are shared between individuals, the study performed deep sequencing of blood TCR repertoires from roughly five healthy adults. Study-wide conclusions, independent of this receptor: Larger estimated clonotype richness was generally found for naive subsets than for memory subsets. Because the study included only a small number of donors, the genetic and exposure-history diversity represented was limited. Incomplete sequencing was indicated by rarefaction of sorted-subset datasets, despite the large sequencing depth. Compared with non-shared clonotypes, the clonotypes found in all four sorted-subset donors had higher generation probabilities. Pairwise subsampling led to the expectation that sequencing depth would affect the degree of clonotype sharing among donors. Sampling was restricted to blood, and TCR repertoires in tissues likely differ from the TCR repertoires found in blood. Across four donors, around 5% of naive CD4, roughly 3.5% of naive CD8, under 2.5% of memory CD4, and 0.4% of memory CD8 clonotypes were shared.

The CDR3 runs 15 residues from the cysteine to the phenylalanine. The sequence is cut down to CDR3 DNA, 45 bases in frame from base 1. CDR1 ENHRY and CDR2 SYGVKD were looked up in the germline V gene. V loses 2 bases, J loses 5 bases, and the germline ends lie 13 bases apart. Sample: memory CD4+ T cells sorted from blood. Reading the label with the study, this specimen's cell subset or site is: CD45RA-negative fraction. The receptor comes from a man younger than 35 in good health. The chain is assembled from TRBV10-3 and TRBJ1-5, with an unclear D gene assignment. CDR3 reads: CAISETGSWDQPQHF. Here is the DNA: TGTGCCATCAGTGAGACCGGGTCGTGGGATCAGCCCCAGCATTTT.